The clone carrying this T cell receptor (beta chain) was seen repeatedly, ten times or more. Deletions cut 7 bases from V and 6 bases from J, with 11 bases between. The CDR3 runs 12 residues. CDR1 LNHDA and CDR2 SQIVND come from the germline V gene (reference sequence). This specimen comes from a study of T cells after yellow fever vaccination. TCRdb reanalysed the 5' RACE reads using MiXCR and keeps one entry per CDR3 protein. In the table there are approximately 4,300 distinct CDR3 sequences, around 3.5% of which are singletons. Study-wide results and caveats: Most clones from primary vaccination were detected again post-booster (approximately 96% CD4, around 90% CD8).

The chain links TRBV19 to TRBJ2-3, with no clear D. Source: PBMCs, either bulk or a sorted T-cell subset (CD4+, CD8+, memory, or dextramer-sorted; not recorded which), taken 15 days after the yellow fever booster vaccination. The TCR originated in a man between 25 and 39 years old who received the YFV17D yellow fever vaccine. Written as DNA, the CDR3 is TGTGCCAGTAAGCCCGACGGGGATACGCAGTATTTT. It yields the protein CASKPDGDTQYF.